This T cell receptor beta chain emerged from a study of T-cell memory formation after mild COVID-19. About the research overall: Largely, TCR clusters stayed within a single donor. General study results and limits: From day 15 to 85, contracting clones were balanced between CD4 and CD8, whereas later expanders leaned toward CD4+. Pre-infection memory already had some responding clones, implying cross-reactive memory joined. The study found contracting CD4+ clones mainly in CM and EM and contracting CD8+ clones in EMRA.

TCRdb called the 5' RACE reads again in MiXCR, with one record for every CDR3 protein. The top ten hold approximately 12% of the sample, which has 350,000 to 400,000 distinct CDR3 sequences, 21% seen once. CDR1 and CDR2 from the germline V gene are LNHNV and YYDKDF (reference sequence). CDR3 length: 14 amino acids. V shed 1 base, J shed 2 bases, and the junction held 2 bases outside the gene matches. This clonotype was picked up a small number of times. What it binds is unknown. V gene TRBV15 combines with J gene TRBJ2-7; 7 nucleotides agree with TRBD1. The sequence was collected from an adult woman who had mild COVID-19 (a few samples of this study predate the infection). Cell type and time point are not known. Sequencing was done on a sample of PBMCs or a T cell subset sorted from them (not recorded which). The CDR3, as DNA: TGTGCCACCAGCAGAGGTCAGGGGGCCTACGAGCAGTACTTC. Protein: CATSRGQGAYEQYF.